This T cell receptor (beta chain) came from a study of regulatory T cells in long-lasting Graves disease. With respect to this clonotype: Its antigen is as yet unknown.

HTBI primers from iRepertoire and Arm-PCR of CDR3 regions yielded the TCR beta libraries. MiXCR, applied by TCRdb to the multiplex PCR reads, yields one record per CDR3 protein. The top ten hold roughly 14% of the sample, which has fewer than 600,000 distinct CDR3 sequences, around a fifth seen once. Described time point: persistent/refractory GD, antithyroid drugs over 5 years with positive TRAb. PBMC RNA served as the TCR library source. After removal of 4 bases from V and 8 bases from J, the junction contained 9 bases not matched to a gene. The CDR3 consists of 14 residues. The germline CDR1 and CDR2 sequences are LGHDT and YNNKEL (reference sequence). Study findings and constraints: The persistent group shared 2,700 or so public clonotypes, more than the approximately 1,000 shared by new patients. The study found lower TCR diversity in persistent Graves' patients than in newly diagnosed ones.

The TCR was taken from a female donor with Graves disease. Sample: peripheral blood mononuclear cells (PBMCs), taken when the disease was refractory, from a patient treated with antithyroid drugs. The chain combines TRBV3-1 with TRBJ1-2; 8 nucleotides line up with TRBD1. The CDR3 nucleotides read TGTGCCAGCAGCCCCCCAGGACAGGGTAGAGGCTACACCTTC. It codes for CASSPPGQGRGYTF.